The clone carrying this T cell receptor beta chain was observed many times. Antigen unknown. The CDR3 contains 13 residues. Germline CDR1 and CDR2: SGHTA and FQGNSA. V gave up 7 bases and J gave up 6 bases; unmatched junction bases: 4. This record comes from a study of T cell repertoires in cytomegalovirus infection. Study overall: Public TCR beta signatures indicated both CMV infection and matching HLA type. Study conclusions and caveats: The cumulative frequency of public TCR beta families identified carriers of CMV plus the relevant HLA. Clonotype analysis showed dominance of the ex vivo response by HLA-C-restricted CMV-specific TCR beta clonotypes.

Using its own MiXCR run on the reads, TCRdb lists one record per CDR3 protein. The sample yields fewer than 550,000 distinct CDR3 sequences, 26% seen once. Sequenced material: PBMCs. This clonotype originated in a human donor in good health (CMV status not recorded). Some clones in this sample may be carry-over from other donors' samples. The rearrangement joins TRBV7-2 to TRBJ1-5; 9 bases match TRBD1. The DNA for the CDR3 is TGTGCCAGCAACAGACAGGGGGGTCAGCCCCAGCATTTT. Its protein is CASNRQGGQPQHF.